The 29 T cell receptor beta chains presented below share a single source sample, sequenced in a study of shared clonotypes between healthy human individuals. Sequenced by immunoSEQ multiplex PCR; TCRdb stores in-frame clones only, minus some. There are some 200,000 clones in the sample; approximately 65% occur only once, and roughly 11% lies in the top ten. Specimen: memory CD4+ T cells sorted from blood. Regarding subset: CD45RA-negative fraction. These receptors all come from a young man in good health.

The CDR3 nucleotides are TGTGCCAGCAGTGTAACAGGGGTTAGAGAGGAGCAGTACTTC. This sequence encodes CASSVTGVREEQYF. The V call is TRBV2, the J call TRBJ2-7; 7 bases are a match to TRBD1. Germline V CDR1 and CDR2: SNHLY, FYNNEI. The V gene end was trimmed by 4 bases and the J gene end by 7 bases; junction bases not matched to a gene: 10. The length of the CDR3 is 14 residues.

This rearrangement joins TRBV4-2 to TRBJ2-1, with TRBD2 matching 13 bases. This CDR3 contains 17 residues. Germline V gene sequence: CDR1 LGHNA, CDR2 YNFKEQ. V shed 0 bases, J shed 8 bases, and the junction held 7 bases outside the gene matches. The CDR3 loop is CASSQEGLLAGGDEQFF. The CDR3 DNA follows: TGTGCCAGCAGCCAAGAAGGCCTACTAGCGGGGGGGGATGAGCAGTTCTTC.

V and J are TRBV5-1 and TRBJ2-2, with 8 bases fitting TRBD1. With V trimmed by 4 bases and J by 6 bases, 5 bases remained unmatched. This CDR3 comprises 14 residues. Germline V gene lookup returns CDR1 SGHRS and CDR2 YFSETQ. DNA for the CDR3: TGCGCCAGCAGCCCCCAGGGGGCTCCCGGGGAGCTGTTTTTT. Translation gives CASSPQGAPGELFF. Drawing the rest from reference TRBV5-1 and TRBJ2-2, the complete variable domain is KAGVTQTPRYLIKTRGQQVTLSCSPISGHRSVSWYQQTPGQGLQFLFEYFSETQRNKGNFPGRFSGRQFSNSRSEMNVSTLELGDSALYLCASSPQGAPGELFFGEGSRLTVL.

The rearrangement links TRBV5-1 to TRBJ2-1; the D gene is possibly TRBD1 (5 bases). This CDR3 spans 14 amino acids. Trimming shortened V by 0 bases and J by 6 bases, and 10 bases separated the two germline ends. From germline, CDR1 is SGHRS and CDR2 YFSETQ. The CDR3 region is CASSLVQGGNEQFF. The CDR3 nucleotides are TGCGCCAGCAGCTTGGTGCAGGGTGGCAATGAGCAGTTCTTC. Looking up the rest from reference TRBV5-1 and TRBJ2-1 gives the full variable domain: KAGVTQTPRYLIKTRGQQVTLSCSPISGHRSVSWYQQTPGQGLQFLFEYFSETQRNKGNFPGRFSGRQFSNSRSEMNVSTLELGDSALYLCASSLVQGGNEQFFGPGTRLTVL.

The chain links TRBV5-1 to TRBJ2-1, with 14 nucleotides matching TRBD2. V dropped 4 bases and J dropped 9; count of bases not matched to a gene: 6. Germline CDR1 and CDR2: SGHRS and YFSETQ. The CDR3 contains 15 residues. CDR3 residues: CASSAGLAGVGEQFF. The CDR3 DNA follows: TGCGCCAGCAGCGCGGGACTAGCGGGAGTAGGTGAGCAGTTCTTC.

The V call is TRBV5-4, the J call TRBJ2-3; 7 bases are a match to TRBD2. This CDR3 is built from 16 residues. Losses at the gene ends were 4 bases for V and 3 bases for J; bases not matched to a gene: 11. Germline values: CDR1 SGHNT, CDR2 YYREEE (reference sequence). Here the CDR3 DNA reads TGTGCCAGCAGCCCGCGGGGGAGCGGGGCAACAGATACGCAGTATTTT. The encoded protein is CASSPRGSGATDTQYF.

The chain is built from TRBV27 and TRBJ1-5, with D perhaps TRBD1 (5 bases). Germline V gene data show CDR1 as MNHEY and CDR2 as SMNVEV (reference sequence). The CDR3 length is 13 residues. V gave up 3 bases and J gave up 5 bases, with 8 bases separating them. Here the CDR3 DNA reads TGTGCCAGCAGTTTTGGAGGGGATCAGCCCCAGCATTTT. Protein: CASSFGGDQPQHF.

This clone was seen a handful of times. This sequence joins TRBV10-2 and TRBJ2-1, with 7 bases aligning to TRBD1. The V gene's germline CDR1 is WSHSY and CDR2 SAAADI. Germline trimming cut 4 bases from V and 1 base from J; bases unmatched to any gene: 7. The CDR3 totals 16 residues. The CDR3: CASSGPGQPSYNEQFF. CDR3 in DNA: TGCGCCAGCAGTGGACCGGGACAGCCTTCCTACAATGAGCAGTTCTTC.

This rearrangement joins TRBV6-4 to TRBJ2-2, with D perhaps matching TRBD1 (6 bases). The CDR3 consists of 15 residues. CDR1 MRHNA and CDR2 SNTAGT come from the germline V gene. V was cut by 6 bases and J by 1 base, with 12 bases left in between. CDR3 DNA sequence: TGTGCCAGCAGCGCCATGGGACAGAACACCGGGGAGCTGTTTTTT. Residues: CASSAMGQNTGELFF.

This clone appeared a few times. This sequence joins TRBV28 and TRBJ2-7, with 9 bases aligning to TRBD1. Per the germline V gene, CDR1 is MDHEN and CDR2 is SYDVKM. This CDR3 is 18 amino acids long. Trimming at V came to 3 bases and at J to 7 bases, leaving 19 bases not matched to a gene. The CDR3 DNA follows: TGTGCCAGCAGTTTCCAGCCGGGACAGGGAGTGGTGGGGTTAGAGCAGTACTTC. This sequence encodes CASSFQPGQGVVGLEQYF. Variable domain in full (rest from reference TRBV28 and TRBJ2-7): DVKVTQSSRYLVKRTGEKVFLECVQDMDHENMFWYRQDPGLGLRLIYFSYDVKMKEKGDIPEGYSVSREKKERFSLILESASTNQTSMYLCASSFQPGQGVVGLEQYFGPGTRLTVT.

The rearrangement uses TRBV10-1 and TRBJ1-1; tentatively, D is TRBD1 (6 bases). The CDR3 is 12 amino acids. CDR1 is WNHNN, CDR2 SYGVQD, per germline (reference sequence). V lost 3 bases to trimming and J lost 11 bases, with 13 bases between them. In DNA form, the CDR3 reads TGCGCCAGCAGTGACCGGGGGCTTTCGGCTTTCTTT. Its translation is CASSDRGLSAFF.

CDR3 sequence (DNA): TGTGCCAGCAGCTTAGTATCAGAAGCCAGTGGTTCCTATGGCTACACCTTC. As protein: CASSLVSEASGSYGYTF. The chain has TRBV7-2 and TRBJ1-2; D unclear. This CDR3 is 17 amino acids long. V was cut by 1 base and J by 4 bases, with 19 bases left in between. From germline, CDR1 is SGHTA and CDR2 FQGNSA.

The rearrangement joins TRBV11-2 to TRBJ2-5, with D possibly TRBD2 on 5 matching bases. The germline V and J ends were trimmed by 0 bases and 5 bases, with 10 bases remaining between them. The CDR3 spans 14 residues. CDR1 is SGHAT, CDR2 FQNNGV, per germline. This CDR3 reads CASSLEIGVETQYF. The CDR3 DNA is TGTGCCAGCAGCTTAGAGATCGGGGTGGAGACCCAGTACTTC.

The chain is built from TRBV11-2 and TRBJ1-3; D gene unclear. Trimming took 2 bases from V and 0 from J, leaving 5 bases between them. CDR1 and CDR2 (germline): SGHAT, FQNNGV. The CDR3 totals 14 residues. The chain's CDR3 is CASSLPGSGNTIYF. The CDR3 nucleotides are TGTGCCAGCAGCTTACCGGGCTCTGGAAACACCATATATTTT.

This clone was picked up a small number of times. Here the CDR3 omits its conserved ending phenylalanine or tryptophan, so a read error is the likely source. It is unclear where the CDR3 begins or ends on the DNA, so no DNA is shown, and the CDR3 is as TCRdb lists it. The chain carries TRBV5-4 and TRBJ2-7; TRBD2, as called in the table, went unchecked against the DNA. Counting both end residues, the CDR3 totals 11 amino acids. The germline V gene has CDR1 SGHNT and CDR2 YYREEE (reference sequence). The CDR3 here is CASSSGGGSIL.

The V and J genes are TRBV28 and TRBJ2-3; possibly TRBD2 for D (5 bases). V lost 6 bases to trimming and J lost 0 bases, with 10 bases between them. The CDR3 loop spans 14 amino acids. Germline loops: CDR1 MDHEN, CDR2 SYDVKM. The CDR3 bases are TGTGCCAGCAGACTCGGGAAGAGCACAGATACGCAGTATTTT. Its protein is CASRLGKSTDTQYF.

This clone was observed a single time. CDR3 coding DNA: TGTGCCAGCAGCTTATTGTCCGGGAGTGGTATCTACGAGCAGTACTTC. It specifies CASSLLSGSGIYEQYF. This sequence joins TRBV11-2 and TRBJ2-7, with D possibly TRBD2 on 6 matching bases. The CDR3 spans 16 residues. Germline-derived CDR1 and CDR2 are SGHAT and FQNNGV. V lost 2 bases to trimming and J lost 3 bases, with 17 bases between them.

This chain uses TRBV18 with TRBJ2-5; TRBD2 aligns across 12 bases. This CDR3 comprises 16 residues. The germline V gene encodes CDR1 KGHSH and CDR2 LQKENI. V gave up 5 bases and J gave up 3 bases; unmatched junction bases: 7. CDR3 amino acids: CASSYTPSGREETQYF. The CDR3 region has the DNA TGTGCCAGCTCATACACCCCTAGCGGGAGGGAAGAGACCCAGTACTTC. Full variable domain (missing parts from reference TRBV18 and TRBJ2-5): NAGVMQNPRHLVRRRGQEARLRCSPMKGHSHVYWYRQLPEEGLKFMVYLQKENIIDESGMPKERFSAEFPKEGPSILRIQQVVRGDSAAYFCASSYTPSGREETQYFGPGTRLLVL.

The genes are TRBV28 and TRBJ1-1; 7 bases map to TRBD1. This CDR3 is 15 amino acids long. Germline V gene sequence: CDR1 MDHEN, CDR2 SYDVKM. The J segment lost 0 bases and the V segment lost 3 bases, leaving 4 bases of the junction unmatched. The CDR3 protein is CASSFPTGMNTEAFF. Written as DNA, the CDR3 is TGTGCCAGCAGTTTCCCGACAGGGATGAACACTGAAGCTTTCTTT.

The V call is TRBV27, the J call TRBJ1-2, with TRBD1 matching over 10 bases. The CDR3 has 14 residues. The germline CDR1 and CDR2 sequences are MNHEY and SMNVEV (reference sequence). Germline trimming cut 6 bases from V and 4 bases from J; bases unmatched to any gene: 5. The CDR3 DNA follows: TGTGCCAGCAGAAGACAGGGGGCTGGCTATGGCTACACCTTC. Encoded protein: CASRRQGAGYGYTF.

In this sample, this clone turned up once. The CDR3 loop reads CSYLAGETQYF. In DNA form, the CDR3 reads TGCAGCTACCTAGCGGGAGAGACCCAGTACTTC. V usage is TRBV29-1 and J usage is TRBJ2-5; TRBD2 agrees at 8 bases. CDR1 SQVTM and CDR2 ANQGSEA come from the germline V gene. The length of the CDR3 is 11 residues. Losses at the gene ends were 8 bases for V and 4 bases for J; bases not matched to a gene: 3.

The chain is built from TRBV5-4 and TRBJ2-7, with 7 bases matching TRBD2. The length of the CDR3 is 15 residues. Germline values: CDR1 SGHNT, CDR2 YYREEE (reference sequence). V lost 4 bases, J lost 0 bases, and 7 bases stayed unmatched. This CDR3 is CASSRTSGNSYEQYF. CDR3 bases: TGTGCCAGCAGCCGAACGAGCGGGAACTCCTACGAGCAGTACTTC.

This chain links TRBV5-6 with TRBJ1-4; no clear D. Between the trimmed V and J ends, which lost 4 bases and 4 bases, there was a span of 8 bases. The CDR3 is made up of 13 amino acids. The V gene's germline CDR1 is SGHDT and CDR2 YYEEEE. CDR3 region: CASSRKVNEKLFF. For the CDR3, the DNA is TGTGCCAGCAGCCGGAAAGTTAATGAAAAACTGTTTTTT.

The chain uses TRBV11-2 and TRBJ2-7; 8 positions agree with TRBD1. From germline, CDR1 is SGHAT and CDR2 FQNNGV. The J segment lost 4 bases and the V segment lost 3 bases, leaving 2 bases of the junction unmatched. The CDR3 has 13 amino acids. The CDR3 DNA follows: TGTGCCAGCAGCTTCCGACAGGGGTACGAGCAGTACTTC. It encodes CASSFRQGYEQYF.

The V call is TRBV4-2, the J call TRBJ2-7, with 9 bases lining up with TRBD2. Trimming removed 4 bases from V and 2 bases from J; junction bases left unmatched: 18. CDR3 size: 19 residues. The germline V gene has CDR1 LGHNA and CDR2 YNFKEQ. CDR3 amino acids: CASSLSRTSGLPDPYEQYF. In nucleotides, the CDR3 is TGTGCCAGCAGCCTAAGTCGCACTAGCGGGCTCCCTGATCCCTACGAGCAGTACTTC.

The genes are TRBV27 and TRBJ2-7; TRBD2 agrees at 12 bases. Germline CDR1 MNHEY, CDR2 SMNVEV (reference sequence). V was pared by 6 bases and J by 3 bases, with 6 bases of the junction left unmatched. The CDR3 sequence is 15 residues long. CDR3 bases: TGTGCCAGCAGGGATCTAGCGGGAGGGGGCTACGAGCAGTACTTC. It encodes CASRDLAGGGYEQYF.

For this clone: A much more abundant neighbour one base away suggests this may be a read error. The rearrangement joins TRBV7-6 to TRBJ2-3, with a tentative D call TRBD1 (6 bases). Germline-derived CDR1 and CDR2 are SGHVS and FNYEAQ. The germline V and J ends were trimmed by 2 bases and 1 base, with 7 bases remaining between them. This CDR3 comprises 14 residues. Here the CDR3 reads CASSLRTGTDTQYF. CDR3 sequence (DNA): TGTGCCAGCAGCTTAAGGACAGGCACAGATACGCAGTATTTT.

The V call is TRBV1, the J call TRBJ2-2; TRBD2 reflects the table's D call only, with no check against the DNA. TRBV1 is recorded as a pseudogene. The CDR3 has 15 amino acids. The CDR3 loop reads CTSSQGLAGTGELFF. CDR3 bases: TGCACCAGCAGCCAAGGACTAGCGGGGACCGGGGAGCTGTTTTTT.

This clone was found many times. CDR3 amino acids: CASSLETSLNEQFF. CDR3 in DNA: TGTGCCAGCAGCTTAGAAACCTCACTAAATGAGCAGTTCTTC. The gene calls are TRBV7-9 and TRBJ2-1; unclear D gene. Germline V lookup: CDR1 SEHNR, CDR2 FQNEAQ (reference sequence). This CDR3 contains 14 residues. Between the trimmed V and J ends, which lost 1 base and 7 bases, there was a span of 11 bases.